Listed below are T cell receptor beta chains from one sample, sequenced in a study of T cells in localized non-small cell lung cancer. Clones were sequenced by immunoSEQ multiplex PCR, and TCRdb holds only the in-frame ones, with some missing. The table includes 55,000 to 65,000 clones, approximately 90% detected once. Here the sequenced sample was peripheral blood, taken before any cancer treatment. Receptors originate from a man between 40 and 70 years old with stage I squamous cell lung carcinoma. CDR3s include the opening cysteine and the closing phenylalanine or tryptophan. D genes are given only for firm matches. Some rows have no size entry. The others give once, few or many, or a class for an expanded clone.

v_gene: TRBV25-1; d_gene: .; abundance: .; j_gene: TRBJ2-1; CDR3aa: CASSDYRYNEQFF; CDR3nt: TGTGCCAGCAGTGATTACAGATACAATGAGCAGTTCTTC
v_gene: TRBV4-2; d_gene: .; abundance: few; j_gene: TRBJ2-3; CDR3aa: CASSLIPDTQYF; CDR3nt: TGTGCCAGCAGCCTTATCCCAGATACGCAGTATTTT
v_gene: TRBV2; d_gene: .; abundance: .; j_gene: TRBJ2-7; CDR3aa: CASLQSSYEQYF; CDR3nt: TGTGCCAGCTTACAAAGCTCCTACGAGCAGTACTTC
v_gene: TRBV6-5; d_gene: .; abundance: few; j_gene: TRBJ1-2; CDR3aa: CASKSFNYGYTF; CDR3nt: TGTGCCAGCAAGAGTTTTAACTATGGCTACACCTTC
v_gene: TRBV7-2; d_gene: .; abundance: .; j_gene: TRBJ2-3; CDR3aa: CASSFRGATDTQYF; CDR3nt: TGTGCCAGCAGCTTCCGCGGGGCTACAGATACGCAGTATTTT
v_gene: TRBV11-1; d_gene: .; abundance: .; j_gene: TRBJ2-1; CDR3aa: CASSLKGSGNEQFF; CDR3nt: TGTGCCAGCAGCTTAAAGGGTTCGGGCAATGAGCAGTTCTTC
v_gene: TRBV6-1; d_gene: .; abundance: .; j_gene: TRBJ1-5; CDR3aa: CASRWTEWDQPQHF; CDR3nt: TGTGCCAGCAGGTGGACAGAATGGGATCAGCCCCAGCATTTT
v_gene: TRBV9; d_gene: TRBD1; abundance: .; j_gene: TRBJ1-1; CDR3aa: CASSARQGGYTEAFF; CDR3nt: TGTGCCAGCAGCGCCCGACAGGGTGGTTACACTGAAGCTTTCTTT
v_gene: TRBV2; d_gene: .; abundance: once; j_gene: TRBJ2-7; CDR3aa: CASSDARVGYF; CDR3nt: TGTGCCAGCAGTGACGCCAGGGTGGGTTACTTC
v_gene: TRBV7-7; d_gene: .; abundance: once; j_gene: TRBJ2-2; CDR3aa: CASSPPYLRGPGELFF; CDR3nt: TGTGCTAGCAGCCCCCCCTATCTTCGGGGGCCCGGGGAGCTGTTTTTT
v_gene: TRBV5-1; d_gene: .; abundance: .; j_gene: TRBJ1-1; CDR3aa: CASSLGTRGEGAFF; CDR3nt: TGCGCCAGCAGCTTGGGCACGCGGGGAGAAGGAGCTTTCTTT
v_gene: TRBV28; d_gene: .; abundance: .; j_gene: TRBJ1-4; CDR3aa: CASSPPVRGDEKLFF; CDR3nt: TGTGCCAGCAGTCCACCGGTGAGGGGGGACGAAAAACTGTTTTTT
v_gene: TRBV11-3; d_gene: .; abundance: .; j_gene: TRBJ2-2; CDR3aa: CASSLNTGELFF; CDR3nt: TGTGCCAGCAGCCTGAACACCGGGGAGCTGTTTTTT
v_gene: TRBV27; d_gene: TRBD2; abundance: .; j_gene: TRBJ2-7; CDR3aa: CASSSSGRGEQYF; CDR3nt: TGTGCCAGCAGTTCCAGCGGGAGGGGGGAGCAGTACTTC
v_gene: TRBV5-1; d_gene: TRBD1; abundance: .; j_gene: TRBJ2-3; CDR3aa: CASIPTGGSTDTQYF; CDR3nt: TGCGCCAGCATTCCTACAGGGGGCAGCACAGATACGCAGTATTTT
v_gene: TRBV28; d_gene: .; abundance: .; j_gene: TRBJ1-2; CDR3aa: CASSRPDRYGYTF; CDR3nt: TGTGCCAGCAGCCGACCCGACCGTTATGGCTACACCTTC
v_gene: TRBV18; d_gene: .; abundance: .; j_gene: TRBJ1-5; CDR3aa: CASSPQGSNQPQHF; CDR3nt: TGTGCCAGCTCACCACAGGGGTCGAATCAGCCCCAGCATTTT
v_gene: TRBV29-1; d_gene: .; abundance: .; j_gene: TRBJ2-5; CDR3aa: CSGTQGARETQYF; CDR3nt: TGCAGCGGTACTCAGGGTGCCCGGGAGACCCAGTACTTC
v_gene: TRBV10-1; d_gene: .; abundance: .; j_gene: TRBJ1-1; CDR3aa: CASSETDNTEAFF; CDR3nt: TGCGCCAGTTCCGAGACAGATAACACTGAAGCTTTCTTT
v_gene: TRBV20-1; d_gene: .; abundance: .; j_gene: TRBJ2-7; CDR3aa: CSALLGYEQYF; CDR3nt: TGCAGTGCCCTCCTGGGGTACGAGCAGTACTTC
v_gene: TRBV23-1; d_gene: .; abundance: .; j_gene: TRBJ2-2; CDR3aa: CASSQVSVGTGELFF; CDR3nt: TGCGCCAGCAGTCAGGTCAGCGTCGGCACCGGGGAGCTGTTTTTT
v_gene: TRBV7-6; d_gene: .; abundance: .; j_gene: TRBJ2-2; CDR3aa: CASSLAGVDTGELFF; CDR3nt: TGTGCCAGCAGCTTAGCCGGGGTCGACACCGGGGAGCTGTTTTTT
v_gene: TRBV5-1; d_gene: TRBD1; abundance: .; j_gene: TRBJ2-2; CDR3aa: CASSLGPTGAIYTGELFF; CDR3nt: TGCGCCAGCAGCTTGGGTCCCACAGGGGCGATATACACCGGGGAGCTGTTTTTT
v_gene: TRBV27; d_gene: .; abundance: .; j_gene: TRBJ2-2; CDR3aa: CASSLRLYTGELFF; CDR3nt: TGTGCCAGCAGTTTACGACTTTACACCGGGGAGCTGTTTTTT
v_gene: TRBV7-9; d_gene: .; abundance: few; j_gene: TRBJ1-1; CDR3aa: CASIKGMSTEAFF; CDR3nt: TGTGCCAGCATCAAGGGGATGAGCACTGAAGCTTTCTTT
v_gene: TRBV20-1; d_gene: .; abundance: .; j_gene: TRBJ1-1; CDR3aa: CSGGGNTEAFF; CDR3nt: TGCAGTGGGGGGGGAAACACTGAAGCTTTCTTT
v_gene: TRBV19; d_gene: TRBD1; abundance: .; j_gene: TRBJ2-3; CDR3aa: CASSPRTGVRTDTQYF; CDR3nt: TGTGCCAGTAGTCCTCGGACAGGGGTTCGCACAGATACGCAGTATTTT
v_gene: TRBV5-1; d_gene: .; abundance: .; j_gene: TRBJ2-5; CDR3aa: CASSLTAGQETQYF; CDR3nt: TGCGCCAGCAGCTTAACCGCGGGTCAAGAGACCCAGTACTTC
v_gene: TRBV30; d_gene: .; abundance: .; j_gene: TRBJ1-4; CDR3aa: CAWSGATNEKLFF; CDR3nt: TGTGCCTGGAGTGGCGCAACTAATGAAAAACTGTTTTTT
v_gene: TRBV5-8; d_gene: .; abundance: .; j_gene: TRBJ2-5; CDR3aa: CASSLDTGDPSTQYF; CDR3nt: TGTGCCAGCAGCTTGGATACGGGGGATCCAAGCACCCAGTACTTC
v_gene: TRBV29-1; d_gene: .; abundance: .; j_gene: TRBJ2-1; CDR3aa: CSEEGDPNEQFF; CDR3nt: TGCAGCGAGGAGGGGGACCCCAATGAGCAGTTCTTC
v_gene: TRBV7-9; d_gene: .; abundance: .; j_gene: TRBJ2-5; CDR3aa: CASSHQRQGWQETQYF; CDR3nt: TGTGCCAGCAGCCACCAACGTCAGGGGTGGCAAGAGACCCAGTACTTC
v_gene: TRBV2; d_gene: TRBD1; abundance: .; j_gene: TRBJ2-2; CDR3aa: CASRLAGTGYTGELFF; CDR3nt: TGTGCCAGCAGATTAGCCGGGACAGGGTACACCGGGGAGCTGTTTTTT
v_gene: TRBV10-3; d_gene: TRBD2; abundance: .; j_gene: TRBJ2-7; CDR3aa: CAISEISGRASSYEQYF; CDR3nt: TGTGCCATCAGTGAAATTAGCGGGAGGGCCAGCTCCTACGAGCAGTACTTC
v_gene: TRBV4-2; d_gene: .; abundance: .; j_gene: TRBJ1-6; CDR3aa: CASRQGKGNSPLHF; CDR3nt: TGTGCCAGCAGACAGGGAAAGGGAAATTCACCCCTCCACTTT
v_gene: TRBV2; d_gene: TRBD2; abundance: .; j_gene: TRBJ2-5; CDR3aa: CASSEAGLAGEETQYF; CDR3nt: TGTGCCAGCAGTGAAGCGGGCCTAGCGGGAGAAGAGACCCAGTACTTC
v_gene: TRBV28; d_gene: .; abundance: once; j_gene: TRBJ2-1; CDR3aa: CASSTSGFYNEQFF; CDR3nt: TGTGCCAGCAGTACCAGCGGGTTCTACAATGAGCAGTTCTTC
v_gene: TRBV10-3; d_gene: .; abundance: .; j_gene: TRBJ2-2; CDR3aa: CAIGRDENTGELFF; CDR3nt: TGTGCCATTGGCCGGGACGAAAACACCGGGGAGCTGTTTTTT
v_gene: TRBV19; d_gene: .; abundance: .; j_gene: TRBJ1-5; CDR3aa: CASSIRGAARNQPQHF; CDR3nt: TGTGCCAGTAGTATACGTGGGGCCGCTAGAAATCAGCCCCAGCATTTT
v_gene: TRBV6-1; d_gene: .; abundance: medium-sized; j_gene: TRBJ1-1; CDR3aa: CASRDRYNTEAFF; CDR3nt: TGTGCCAGCAGGGACAGATACAACACTGAAGCTTTCTTT
v_gene: TRBV11-2; d_gene: .; abundance: .; j_gene: TRBJ1-6; CDR3aa: CASSFGWARYNSPLHF; CDR3nt: TGTGCCAGCAGCTTCGGCTGGGCGAGATATAATTCACCCCTCCACTTT
v_gene: TRBV28; d_gene: TRBD1; abundance: .; j_gene: TRBJ2-6; CDR3aa: CASSNPDRAGANVLTF; CDR3nt: TGTGCCAGCAGTAACCCGGACAGGGCTGGGGCCAACGTCCTGACTTTC
v_gene: TRBV28; d_gene: .; abundance: .; j_gene: TRBJ2-7; CDR3aa: CASSLAESYEQYF; CDR3nt: TGTGCCAGCAGTTTGGCGGAGTCCTACGAGCAGTACTTC
v_gene: TRBV7-2; d_gene: TRBD1; abundance: .; j_gene: TRBJ1-4; CDR3aa: CASSSYRGLSEKLFF; CDR3nt: TGTGCCAGCAGCTCCTACAGGGGGCTCAGTGAAAAACTGTTTTTT
v_gene: TRBV4-1; d_gene: TRBD1; abundance: few; j_gene: TRBJ2-2; CDR3aa: CASSPAPQGANTGELFF; CDR3nt: TGCGCCAGCAGCCCAGCCCCCCAGGGGGCCAACACCGGGGAGCTGTTTTTT
v_gene: TRBV27; d_gene: TRBD1; abundance: .; j_gene: TRBJ1-1; CDR3aa: CASSLYRGDTEAFF; CDR3nt: TGTGCCAGCAGTTTATACAGGGGGGACACTGAAGCTTTCTTT
v_gene: TRBV6-5; d_gene: .; abundance: .; j_gene: TRBJ2-6; CDR3aa: CASSSYRVSGANVLTF; CDR3nt: TGTGCCAGCAGTTCCTACAGGGTTTCCGGGGCCAACGTCCTGACTTTC
v_gene: TRBV5-1; d_gene: .; abundance: .; j_gene: TRBJ2-5; CDR3aa: CASSFSFAAEETQYF; CDR3nt: TGCGCCAGCAGCTTTTCCTTCGCGGCAGAAGAGACCCAGTACTTC
v_gene: TRBV19; d_gene: TRBD1; abundance: .; j_gene: TRBJ2-7; CDR3aa: CASSISDREFREQYF; CDR3nt: TGTGCCAGTAGTATCTCCGACAGGGAGTTCCGCGAGCAGTACTTC
v_gene: TRBV7-8; d_gene: .; abundance: .; j_gene: TRBJ2-7; CDR3aa: CASSPGRFTYEQYF; CDR3nt: TGTGCCAGCAGCCCGGGGAGGTTTACCTACGAGCAGTACTTC
v_gene: TRBV7-2; d_gene: TRBD1; abundance: .; j_gene: TRBJ1-2; CDR3aa: CASSREQGANYGYTF; CDR3nt: TGTGCCAGCAGCCGGGAACAGGGGGCGAACTATGGCTACACCTTC
v_gene: TRBV4-1; d_gene: TRBD2; abundance: .; j_gene: TRBJ2-3; CDR3aa: CASSRLAGGPNTQYF; CDR3nt: TGCGCCAGCAGCCGCTTAGCGGGAGGGCCAAATACGCAGTATTTT
v_gene: TRBV25-1; d_gene: TRBD1; abundance: .; j_gene: TRBJ1-2; CDR3aa: CASSDHRGLNYGYTF; CDR3nt: TGTGCCAGCAGTGACCACAGGGGGCTTAACTATGGCTACACCTTC
v_gene: TRBV5-1; d_gene: TRBD2; abundance: .; j_gene: TRBJ2-6; CDR3aa: CASSLGGSSGANVLTF; CDR3nt: TGCGCCAGCAGCTTGGGCGGGAGCTCTGGGGCCAACGTCCTGACTTTC
v_gene: TRBV9; d_gene: TRBD2; abundance: .; j_gene: TRBJ2-1; CDR3aa: CASSPRSGRGNNEQFF; CDR3nt: TGTGCCAGCAGCCCAAGAAGCGGGAGGGGCAACAATGAGCAGTTCTTC